These T cell receptor beta chains were read from a single sample in a study of T cells in Graves' hyperthyroidism and ophthalmopathy. TCRdb reprocessed the multiplex PCR reads with MiXCR, giving one entry per CDR3 protein. Among roughly 100,000 distinct CDR3 sequences listed, roughly 50% were seen once. Material: blood. The source of these receptors is a man aged 35 to 55 with Graves' hyperthyroidism. Both conserved end residues are part of each CDR3. Fields, in order: V gene, J gene, D gene, clone size, CDR3 DNA, CDR3 protein. A D gene is named only where the DNA matches it firmly. Part of the rows lack a size; the others show once, few, many or a class for expanded clones.

V: TRBV5-1; J: TRBJ1-1; D: -; size: many; DNA: TGCGCCAGCAGCCCCGACAGGCTAGGCACTGAAGCTTTCTTT; CDR3: CASSPDRLGTEAFF
V: TRBV10-2; J: TRBJ2-1; D: -; size: -; DNA: TGCGCCAGCAGATCCGGGGCGGGACCCGATGAGCAGTTCTTC; CDR3: CASRSGAGPDEQFF
V: TRBV6-6; J: TRBJ1-2; D: -; size: -; DNA: TGTGCCAGCAGTCCCACTCCGACAGGCCACTATGGCTACACCTTC; CDR3: CASSPTPTGHYGYTF
V: TRBV7-2; J: TRBJ1-1; D: TRBD1; size: -; DNA: TGTGCCAGCAGCGAACCCCCCGGGACAGGGGGCGGAACTGAAGCTTTCTTT; CDR3: CASSEPPGTGGGTEAFF
V: TRBV11-2; J: TRBJ2-5; D: -; size: few; DNA: TGTGCCAGCAGCTTAGTGGGGACCACCCAGTACTTC; CDR3: CASSLVGTTQYF
V: TRBV29-1; J: TRBJ2-3; D: TRBD2; size: -; DNA: TGCAGCGTTGTATCCGGGAGGGACGACACGCAGTATTTT; CDR3: CSVVSGRDDTQYF
V: TRBV20-1; J: TRBJ2-5; D: -; size: -; DNA: TGCAGTGCTAGACCAGGGTTGCAAGAGACCCAGTACTTC; CDR3: CSARPGLQETQYF
V: TRBV30; J: TRBJ2-1; D: -; size: -; DNA: TGTGCCTGGAGTGTGACTAGTAATGAGCAGTTCTTC; CDR3: CAWSVTSNEQFF
V: TRBV5-4; J: TRBJ2-3; D: -; size: -; DNA: TGTGCCAGCAGCTTGAAAGCGGTAATCACAGATACGCAGTATTTT; CDR3: CASSLKAVITDTQYF
V: TRBV20-1; J: TRBJ1-2; D: -; size: many; DNA: TGCAGTGCCTCAATATCTCGGGGCTTGGTGGGCTACACCTTC; CDR3: CSASISRGLVGYTF
V: TRBV3-1; J: TRBJ2-7; D: TRBD2; size: -; DNA: TGTGCCAGCAGCCACCAACTAGCGGGAAGCTCCTACGAGCAGTACTTC; CDR3: CASSHQLAGSSYEQYF
V: TRBV5-4; J: TRBJ1-2; D: -; size: -; DNA: TGTGCCAGCAGCTTCGACGGGGGGGATTATGGCCACACCTTC; CDR3: CASSFDGGDYGHTF
V: TRBV10-3; J: TRBJ2-5; D: TRBD1; size: -; DNA: TGTGCCATCAGTGAGTCCCGGACAGGGTCTCGAGAGACCCAGTACTTC; CDR3: CAISESRTGSRETQYF
V: TRBV7-8; J: TRBJ1-4; D: TRBD1; size: once; DNA: TGTGCCAGCAGCATTCAATCCGGGACAGGACGAAAACTGTTTTTT; CDR3: CASSIQSGTGRKLFF
V: TRBV20-1; J: TRBJ2-3; D: -; size: -; DNA: TGCAGTGCTGGAGAAAGCTCAGATACGCAGTATTTT; CDR3: CSAGESSDTQYF
V: TRBV19; J: TRBJ1-6; D: -; size: -; DNA: TGTGCCAGTAGTCACATCATGAAACCTTTTTCCACACCCCTCCACTTT; CDR3: CASSHIMKPFSTPLHF
V: TRBV7-9; J: TRBJ1-6; D: -; size: many; DNA: TGTGCCAGCACCTACAGTGGGGGCAAGGGTTCACCCCTCCACTTT; CDR3: CASTYSGGKGSPLHF
V: TRBV20-1; J: TRBJ1-1; D: -; size: many; DNA: TGCAGTGCTAGAGTTCCCCCCGGGAACACTGAAGCTTTCTTT; CDR3: CSARVPPGNTEAFF
V: TRBV4-1; J: TRBJ1-2; D: TRBD1; size: many; DNA: TGCGCCAGCAGCCAAGTTCCAACAGGGGCTTATGGCTACACCTTC; CDR3: CASSQVPTGAYGYTF
V: TRBV5-4; J: TRBJ2-3; D: -; size: -; DNA: TGTGCTAGAGATCTCGGCAGTGGGAAGATCACAGATACGCAGTATTTT; CDR3: CARDLGSGKITDTQYF
V: TRBV11-3; J: TRBJ1-5; D: TRBD1; size: once; DNA: TGTGCCAGCACCACGACAGGGGTGGAGACCCAGCATTTT; CDR3: CASTTTGVETQHF
V: TRBV20-1; J: TRBJ1-1; D: -; size: many; DNA: TGCAGTGCTAGAGAGGGAGGGAAGAACACTGAAGCTTTCTTT; CDR3: CSAREGGKNTEAFF
V: TRBV20-1; J: TRBJ2-5; D: -; size: -; DNA: TGCAGTGTGTTACAGGGATGGGAGACCCAGTACTTC; CDR3: CSVLQGWETQYF
V: TRBV7-3; J: TRBJ2-7; D: TRBD2; size: -; DNA: TGTGCCAGCAGCGCCCCCAGGAGCGGGGGGAACACCGGGGAGCTGTACTTC; CDR3: CASSAPRSGGNTGELYF
V: TRBV9; J: TRBJ2-5; D: TRBD2; size: many; DNA: TGTGCCAGCAGCGTTTCCGGGACTAGCGGGGAGACCCAGTACTTC; CDR3: CASSVSGTSGETQYF
V: TRBV15; J: TRBJ1-4; D: -; size: -; DNA: TGTGCCACCAGCAGGACTAGCGGGGGAAAACTGTTTTTT; CDR3: CATSRTSGGKLFF
V: TRBV30; J: TRBJ2-7; D: TRBD1; size: -; DNA: TGTGCCGGGACAGGGGGCTCCTACGAGCAGTACTTC; CDR3: CAGTGGSYEQYF
V: TRBV7-2; J: TRBJ2-1; D: -; size: few; DNA: TGTGCCTGGAGTGTCATAGGGGGCAATGAGCAGTTCTTC; CDR3: CAWSVIGGNEQFF
V: TRBV2; J: TRBJ2-7; D: -; size: -; DNA: TGTGCCAGCAGGGGAGGAGAAGTCGAGCAGTACTTC; CDR3: CASRGGEVEQYF
V: TRBV5-1; J: TRBJ1-2; D: -; size: few; DNA: TGCGCCAGCAGCCCTGGCGAGCCCGAGTGGGGCTACACCTTC; CDR3: CASSPGEPEWGYTF
V: TRBV2; J: TRBJ2-6; D: TRBD1; size: many; DNA: TGTGCCAGCAGTGGGGGACAGGGCGCTGGGGCCAACGTCCTGACTTTC; CDR3: CASSGGQGAGANVLTF
V: TRBV2; J: TRBJ1-4; D: -; size: -; DNA: TGTGCCAGCTTTGGGCAGAGGGATAATGAAAAACTGTTTTTT; CDR3: CASFGQRDNEKLFF
V: TRBV9; J: TRBJ2-2; D: -; size: many; DNA: TGTGCCAGCAGCCCTTTACAGTCTCGAGCGACCGGGGAGCTGTTTTTT; CDR3: CASSPLQSRATGELFF
V: TRBV10-3; J: TRBJ2-3; D: -; size: -; DNA: TGTGCCATCGGTGTCGGGCTCCCGGGCCCAAGTCTAGATACGCAGTATTTT; CDR3: CAIGVGLPGPSLDTQYF
V: TRBV2; J: TRBJ1-1; D: TRBD1; size: many; DNA: TGTGCCAGCAGTGCTTTGACAGGGGGGGACACTGAAGCTTTCTTT; CDR3: CASSALTGGDTEAFF
V: TRBV11-3; J: TRBJ2-2; D: -; size: many; DNA: TGTGCCAGCAGCTTCCGCCGGGCCCTCACCGGGGAGCTGTTTTTT; CDR3: CASSFRRALTGELFF
V: TRBV7-3; J: TRBJ2-7; D: TRBD1; size: -; DNA: TGTGCCAGCAGCTCCTACCAAGGACAGGACGAGCAGTACTTC; CDR3: CASSSYQGQDEQYF
V: TRBV18; J: TRBJ2-3; D: -; size: once; DNA: TGTGCCAGCTCACTTTCGACTAGCACAGATACGCAGTATTTT; CDR3: CASSLSTSTDTQYF
V: TRBV28; J: TRBJ2-1; D: TRBD2; size: -; DNA: TGTGCCAGCGCCGCCGCTAGCGGGAGTCCTTACAATGAGCAGTTCTTC; CDR3: CASAAASGSPYNEQFF
V: TRBV19; J: TRBJ2-3; D: -; size: many; DNA: TGTGCCAGTAGTATAGGGGTGAACACAGATACGCAGTATTTT; CDR3: CASSIGVNTDTQYF
V: TRBV9; J: TRBJ2-2; D: -; size: -; DNA: TGTGCCAGCAGTTGGGTGCCGGACAGCCTCTTGGTGAACGGGGAGCTGTTTTTT; CDR3: CASSWVPDSLLVNGELFF
V: TRBV7-9; J: TRBJ2-7; D: -; size: many; DNA: TGTGCCAGCAGCTTAGGGCTATTCTACGAGCAGTACTTC; CDR3: CASSLGLFYEQYF
V: TRBV2; J: TRBJ1-1; D: -; size: -; DNA: TGTGCCAGCAGGAAGGGGCGAAACACTGAAGCTTTCTTT; CDR3: CASRKGRNTEAFF
V: TRBV10-1; J: TRBJ2-1; D: -; size: -; DNA: TGCGCCAGCAGTGCTAGACTATACAATGAGCAGTTCTTC; CDR3: CASSARLYNEQFF
V: TRBV5-4; J: TRBJ2-2; D: TRBD2; size: -; DNA: TGTGCCAGCAGCTTGGCTAGCGGAAAGAACACCGGGGAGCTGTTTTTT; CDR3: CASSLASGKNTGELFF
V: TRBV5-1; J: TRBJ2-5; D: -; size: many; DNA: TGCGCCAGCAGCTTGGTCGGGGGGCGGCTTGTAGAGACCCAGTACTTC; CDR3: CASSLVGGRLVETQYF
V: TRBV14; J: TRBJ1-1; D: -; size: -; DNA: TGTGCCAGCAGCCAAGAGGGGCTGGGGCGACAAGCTTTCTTT; CDR3: CASSQEGLGRQAFF
V: TRBV11-2; J: TRBJ2-7; D: -; size: few; DNA: TGTGCCAGCAGCTTAGCTGTCGGGAGCGCCTACGAGCAGTACTTC; CDR3: CASSLAVGSAYEQYF
V: TRBV12-3/TRBV12-4; J: TRBJ2-1; D: TRBD2; size: many; DNA: TGTGCCAGCAGGACTAGCGGGGGGGCGGTGTGGGATGAGCAGTTCTTC; CDR3: CASRTSGGAVWDEQFF
V: TRBV24-1; J: TRBJ2-3; D: TRBD2; size: -; DNA: TGTGCCACCAGGACGGCTTCTAGCGGGAGAGGGACAGATACGCAGTATTTT; CDR3: CATRTASSGRGTDTQYF
V: TRBV7-9; J: TRBJ2-5; D: -; size: -; DNA: TGTGCCAGCAGCTTAGGGGATGGGGAGACCCAGTACTTC; CDR3: CASSLGDGETQYF
V: TRBV20-1; J: TRBJ2-5; D: TRBD2; size: many; DNA: TGCAGTGCCTTGACTAGCGGGAGAAGAGAGACCCAGTACTTC; CDR3: CSALTSGRRETQYF
V: TRBV6-1; J: TRBJ1-2; D: -; size: many; DNA: TGTGCCAGCAGGATGGGCGATTTGTTATATGGCTACACCTTC; CDR3: CASRMGDLLYGYTF
V: TRBV12-3/TRBV12-4; J: TRBJ2-2; D: -; size: many; DNA: TGTGCCAGCAGCTCTAACGGGGAGCTGTTTTTT; CDR3: CASSSNGELFF
V: TRBV5-1; J: TRBJ2-3; D: -; size: -; DNA: -; CDR3: CASSLQGSNTEAFFGQGTDTQYF
V: TRBV3-1; J: TRBJ1-1; D: -; size: few; DNA: TGTGCCAGCAGCCAAGCAGAAGAAGCTTTCTTT; CDR3: CASSQAEEAFF
V: TRBV20-1; J: TRBJ1-2; D: TRBD1; size: many; DNA: TGCAGTGCCCCCGACAGGGGGCTTGGGGGCTACACCTTC; CDR3: CSAPDRGLGGYTF
V: TRBV5-1; J: TRBJ2-3; D: -; size: many; DNA: TGCGCCAGCAGCTTGGGCTCAGCGGGCACAGATACGCAGTATTTT; CDR3: CASSLGSAGTDTQYF
V: TRBV11-2; J: TRBJ2-7; D: -; size: many; DNA: TGTGCCAGCAGCCCGGACAGCGACGAGCAGTACTTC; CDR3: CASSPDSDEQYF